These 30 T cell receptor beta chains share one sample of origin, sequenced in a study of metastatic and nonmetastatic thyroid tumors (dated by TCRdb to between 2020 and 2021). Before undergoing thyroid surgery, none of the patients had been given any kind of treatment. Receptors were amplified or captured by PCR. Sequencer: Illumina HiSeq 4000. The public sequencing data were trimmed at Q25 with fastp and processed into clonotypes with MiXCR by TCRdb, which kept only in-frame beta chains. For this sample the table gives 15,000 to 20,000 clones, of which approximately 31% were detected only once. The ten most abundant clones make up roughly a tenth of the sample. The specimen sequenced was blood. The source is a female donor with papillary thyroid cancer or a benign thyroid nodule (not recorded which). Some clones in this sample may be carry-over from other donors' samples.

This clone came up many times. The J gene is TRBJ2-3, the V gene TRBV6-1, with no clear D. The V end lost 2 bases, the J end lost 1 base, and 16 bases lay between the germline ends. CDR3 length: 17 amino acids. CDR1 and CDR2 from the germline V gene are MNHNS and SASEGT. In nucleotides, the CDR3 is TGTGCCAGCAGTGAACCGGGCGAAAGCGCCGGCACAGATACGCAGTATTTT. It translates to CASSEPGESAGTDTQYF.

This clone was counted at least ten times. V and J are TRBV3-1 and TRBJ1-2; D might be TRBD1 (5 bases). Germline loops: CDR1 LGHDT, CDR2 YNNKEL (reference sequence). Deletions cut 0 bases from V and 6 bases from J, with 11 bases between. The CDR3 totals 14 residues. The CDR3 loop is CASSQEGARNGYTF. For the CDR3, the DNA is TGTGCCAGCAGCCAAGAAGGGGCGCGAAATGGCTACACCTTC.

There are many counts of this clone. DNA of the CDR3: TGTGCCAGCAGCCAGCAGGGATACGCCAAAAACATTCAGTACTTC. Its translation: CASSQQGYAKNIQYF. V gene TRBV3-1 combines with J gene TRBJ2-4; D perhaps matches TRBD1 (5 bases). From germline, CDR1 is LGHDT and CDR2 YNNKEL (reference sequence). Trimming cost V 3 bases and J 1 base, with 10 bases left between them. This CDR3 is 15 amino acids long.

V usage is TRBV2 and J usage is TRBJ2-7, with TRBD2 identical over 16 bases. Germline V gene lookup returns CDR1 SNHLY and CDR2 FYNNEI. CDR3 length: 19 residues. V lost 8 bases, J lost 6 bases, and 19 bases stayed unmatched. DNA of the CDR3: TGTGCCAGCGGGGACGCCACGGGACTAGCGGGAGGGCGGTTGAGCGAGCAGTACTTC. Its translation is CASGDATGLAGGRLSEQYF.

The chain is built from TRBV28 and TRBJ2-2; TRBD1 matches 9 bases. The CDR3 has 16 amino acids. V trimming: 4 bases; J trimming: 7 bases; junction bases outside the gene matches: 10. Germline loops: CDR1 MDHEN, CDR2 SYDVKM. CDR3 in amino acids: CASSSTGTGIRGELFF. CDR3 DNA: TGTGCCAGCAGTTCAACCGGGACAGGGATTCGCGGGGAGCTGTTTTTT.

The genes are TRBV11-2 and TRBJ2-1, with D tentatively TRBD1 or TRBD2 (5 bases each). Between the trimmed V and J ends, which lost 3 bases and 4 bases, there was a span of 13 bases. In germline, CDR1 is SGHAT, CDR2 FQNNGV. The CDR3 has 15 residues. CDR3 amino acids: CASSFRDLSYNEQFF. CDR3 in DNA: TGTGCCAGCAGCTTCAGGGACCTTTCTTACAATGAGCAGTTCTTC.

J is TRBJ1-1 and V is TRBV12-3 or TRBV12-4; perhaps TRBD1 as D (5 bases). There are 13 residues in the CDR3. The V gene lost 7 bases and the J gene lost 4 bases, with 13 bases spanning the gap. CDR3 sequence reads: CASTPGGSTEAFF. The CDR3 coding sequence is TGTGCCAGCACCCCCGGGGGGAGCACTGAAGCTTTCTTT.

Relative to its sample, this clone is medium-sized. CDR3 loop: CASSLGWPYGYTF. Written as DNA, the CDR3 is TGTGCCAGCAGCTTAGGATGGCCCTATGGCTACACCTTC. The chain recombines TRBV11-2 with TRBJ1-2; D remains ambiguous. Germline V lookup: CDR1 SGHAT, CDR2 FQNNGV. This CDR3 region has 13 residues. Trimming pared 1 base from V and 4 bases from J, leaving 7 bases between.

This clone was detected only once. The chain employs TRBV11-2 and TRBJ2-2; perhaps TRBD2 as D (6 bases). CDR1 and CDR2 (germline): SGHAT, FQNNGV. Trimming took 5 bases from V and 2 from J, leaving 9 bases between them. This CDR3 has 14 residues. CDR3 residues: CASSTGLNTGELFF. For the CDR3, the DNA is TGTGCCAGCAGCACCGGACTAAACACCGGGGAGCTGTTTTTT.

This clone counts as medium-sized. The rearrangement uses TRBV6-1 and TRBJ1-2; D ambiguous. V gave up 8 bases and J gave up 2 bases, with 18 bases separating them. This CDR3 has 15 residues. Germline V gene sequence: CDR1 MNHNS, CDR2 SASEGT. The CDR3 region is CASYPREGKNYGYTF. The CDR3 DNA sequence: TGTGCCAGCTACCCTCGGGAGGGTAAAAACTATGGCTACACCTTC.

A word on this clone: The junction differs from germline at one of its ends, possibly a read error. The V call is TRBV7-9, the J call TRBJ2-3; TRBD2 agrees at 8 bases. The CDR3 is made up of 14 amino acids. Germline CDR1 is SEHNR and CDR2 is FQNEAQ (reference sequence). The CDR3 DNA sequence: TGTACCAGCAGATTCGGGGGGGACACAGATACGCAGTATTTT. It codes for CTSRFGGDTDTQYF.

As concerns this clone: This same CDR3 is encoded by further DNA sequences in the sample. V usage is TRBV7-2 and J usage is TRBJ2-7; D gene ambiguous. This CDR3 is 11 amino acids long. Between the trimmed V and J ends, which lost 1 base and 4 bases, there was a span of 2 bases. Germline lookup yields CDR1 SGHTA and CDR2 FQGNSA. This CDR3 reads CASSLDYEQYF. CDR3 in DNA: TGTGCCAGCAGCTTAGATTACGAGCAGTACTTC.

The J gene is TRBJ2-2, the V gene TRBV6-2 or TRBV6-3, with D possibly matching TRBD1 (5 bases). V was cut by 0 bases and J by 2 bases, with 10 bases left in between. Germline values: CDR1 MNHEY, CDR2 SVGEGT. CDR3 length equals 16 residues. The CDR3 DNA reads TGTGCCAGCAGTTACTCGACAGATCCCAACACCGGGGAGCTGTTTTTT. This encodes CASSYSTDPNTGELFF.

By share, this clone counts as medium-sized. At the DNA level, this CDR3 is encoded by other sequences in the same sample as well. This chain joins TRBV20-1 and TRBJ1-2; D ambiguous. Germline lookup yields CDR1 DFQATT and CDR2 SNEGSKA (reference sequence). V lost 6 bases to trimming and J lost 8 bases, with 16 bases between them. CDR3 length: 12 amino acids. The CDR3 is CSAGVGDEGYTF. The CDR3 coding sequence is TGCAGTGCCGGGGTCGGGGATGAGGGCTACACCTTC.

This clone was seen many times. Other DNA sequences in the sample encode the same CDR3. The chain recombines TRBV20-1 with TRBJ1-1, with 7 nucleotides matching TRBD1. V trimming: 5 bases; J trimming: 0 bases; junction bases outside the gene matches: 9. Germline V gives CDR1 DFQATT, CDR2 SNEGSKA (reference sequence). The CDR3 consists of 15 residues. The CDR3 here is CSAGMTGRLNTEAFF. CDR3 bases: TGCAGTGCTGGGATGACAGGGCGGCTGAACACTGAAGCTTTCTTT.

This clone was detected ten times or more. This chain links TRBV27 with TRBJ1-4; no clear D. CDR1 is MNHEY and CDR2 is SMNVEV in the germline V gene (reference sequence). Trimming took 1 base from V and 6 from J, leaving 9 bases between them. The CDR3 contains 14 residues. The DNA of the CDR3 is TGTGCCAGCAGTTTATTGAGCTCGGATGAAAAACTGTTTTTT. Encoded protein: CASSLLSSDEKLFF.

This chain joins TRBV2 and TRBJ1-3, with 9 bases identical to TRBD1. V lost 7 bases, J lost 6 bases, and 4 bases stayed unmatched. The CDR3 is 13 amino acids. The germline V gene has CDR1 SNHLY and CDR2 FYNNEI. DNA for the CDR3: TGTGCCAGCACACAGGGGGCCTTAAACACCATATATTTT. Translating it yields CASTQGALNTIYF.

This clone is categorized as medium-sized. The chain has TRBV19 and TRBJ1-3; no definite D call. The length of the CDR3 is 11 residues. CDR1 LNHDA and CDR2 SQIVND come from the germline V gene (reference sequence). V was shortened by 8 bases and J by 7 bases, with 9 bases between the two germline ends. The CDR3 spells CASSYRNTIYF. CDR3 in DNA: TGTGCCAGTTCATACCGGAACACCATATATTTT.

In its sample, this clone is medium-sized (0.01 to 0.1%). J is TRBJ1-6 and V is TRBV30, with D tentatively TRBD1 (6 bases). Trimming stripped 4 bases from V and 7 bases from J, with 11 bases between. The CDR3 length is 13 residues. Germline V gene lookup returns CDR1 GTSNPN and CDR2 SVGIG (reference sequence). The CDR3 here is CAWTGDTNSPLHF. The DNA of the CDR3 is TGTGCCTGGACGGGGGACACCAATTCACCCCTCCACTTT.

This clone qualifies as medium-sized. The V call is TRBV7-8, the J call TRBJ2-2; D is unclear. The V end was cut by 7 bases, the J end by 3 bases, with 12 bases between. The CDR3 sequence is 14 residues long. Germline-derived CDR1 and CDR2 are SGHVS and FQNEAQ. The CDR3, as DNA: TGTGCCAGCACCCAAACAGCTTACACCGGGGAGCTGTTTTTT. As protein: CASTQTAYTGELFF.

By share of the sample, this clone is medium-sized. J is TRBJ2-7 and V is TRBV9; D is undetermined. With 3 bases removed from V and 1 base from J, the gap between germline ends came to 11 bases. The CDR3 spans 14 residues. Germline V CDR1 and CDR2: SGDLS, YYNGEE. DNA of the CDR3: TGTGCCAGCAGCGCCAGACTGGATTCCTACGAGCAGTACTTC. Protein sequence: CASSARLDSYEQYF.

As for this clone: A read error is likely, as this CDR3 ends without the conserved phenylalanine or tryptophan. The genes are TRBV5-1 and TRBJ2-5, with D tentatively TRBD2 (6 bases). Germline loops: CDR1 SGHRS, CDR2 YFSETQ. CDR3 length: 14 amino acids. The CDR3 DNA reads as TGTGCCGGATCGCGGGGCCCAGCCCAAGAGACCCAGTACTCC. Protein sequence: CAGSRGPAQETQYS.

The chain employs TRBV12-3 or TRBV12-4 and TRBJ2-3; D gene unclear. The CDR3 contains 12 residues. Trimming took 3 bases from V and 1 from J, leaving 2 bases between them. The CDR3, as DNA: TGTGCCAGCAGTTTTCGCACAGATACGCAGTATTTT. Its translation is CASSFRTDTQYF.

In this sample, this clone turned up once. The chain employs TRBV11-2 and TRBJ1-1, with a weak D call TRBD1 (6 bases). Germline CDR1 is SGHAT and CDR2 is FQNNGV. The CDR3 is 16 amino acids. V dropped 6 bases and J dropped 5 bases, with 22 bases sitting between them. DNA of the CDR3: TGTGCCAGCAGGCGGGGAGGGGGGAATTTGAGAACTGAAGCTTTCTTT. It encodes CASRRGGGNLRTEAFF.

A single count supports this clone. CDR3 in amino acids: CSARDRGQGLPNQPQHF. For the CDR3, the DNA is TGCAGTGCTAGAGATCGAGGACAGGGACTCCCGAATCAGCCCCAGCATTTT. This chain joins TRBV20-1 and TRBJ1-5; 8 nucleotides match TRBD1. Germline V CDR1 and CDR2: DFQATT, SNEGSKA (reference sequence). V gave up 0 bases and J gave up 4 bases; unmatched junction bases: 11. The CDR3 runs to 17 residues.

The chain links TRBV6-1 to TRBJ1-5, with D possibly matching TRBD1 (6 bases). This CDR3 is built from 13 residues. Germline values: CDR1 MNHNS, CDR2 SASEGT. V lost 7 bases and J lost 0, with 7 bases in between. Written as DNA, the CDR3 is TGTGCCAGCAAACAGGGTAGCAATCAGCCCCAGCATTTT. Protein sequence: CASKQGSNQPQHF.

This clone was seen more than once but under ten times. The V call is TRBV28, the J call TRBJ1-1; 10 nucleotides match TRBD1. Trimming took 3 bases from V and 8 from J; bases not matched to a gene: 12. This CDR3 is built from 16 residues. The germline V gene has CDR1 MDHEN and CDR2 SYDVKM. CDR3 protein: CASSFQQRQGASEAFF. The CDR3 coding sequence is TGTGCCAGCAGTTTCCAACAGAGACAGGGGGCCTCCGAAGCTTTCTTT.

The table lists this clone with a few counts. The rearrangement joins TRBV28 to TRBJ2-1, with D maybe TRBD2 (5 bases). CDR1 is MDHEN and CDR2 is SYDVKM in the germline V gene. The CDR3 consists of 15 residues. Trimming took off 10 bases at V and 1 base at J, with 17 bases between the two ends. DNA for the CDR3: TGTGCCACCGCTCGACCGGGGAGTTCCTACAATGAGCAGTTCTTC. It yields the protein CATARPGSSYNEQFF.

This clone was detected ten times or more. The chain has TRBV15 and TRBJ2-2; D uncertain. V was cut by 0 bases and J by 0 bases, with 5 bases left in between. The CDR3 is 15 residues long. The germline V gene has CDR1 LNHNV and CDR2 YYDKDF (reference sequence). In DNA form, the CDR3 reads TGTGCCACCAGCAGAGACCAGACGAACACCGGGGAGCTGTTTTTT. It specifies CATSRDQTNTGELFF.

Remarks on this clone: With a much larger clone just one base away, this may be a read error. This is likely a read error, given that the CDR3 carries no conserved phenylalanine or tryptophan at its end. The V call is TRBV5-6, the J call TRBJ2-3, with 10 bases that match TRBD2. Germline values: CDR1 SGHDT, CDR2 YYEEEE. V shed 2 bases and J 3 bases; nucleotides not matched to a gene: 0. The CDR3 consists of 14 residues. Written as DNA, the CDR3 is TGTGCCAGCAGCTTAGCGGGGGGGACAGATACGCAGTATCTT. Translation gives CASSLAGGTDTQYL.